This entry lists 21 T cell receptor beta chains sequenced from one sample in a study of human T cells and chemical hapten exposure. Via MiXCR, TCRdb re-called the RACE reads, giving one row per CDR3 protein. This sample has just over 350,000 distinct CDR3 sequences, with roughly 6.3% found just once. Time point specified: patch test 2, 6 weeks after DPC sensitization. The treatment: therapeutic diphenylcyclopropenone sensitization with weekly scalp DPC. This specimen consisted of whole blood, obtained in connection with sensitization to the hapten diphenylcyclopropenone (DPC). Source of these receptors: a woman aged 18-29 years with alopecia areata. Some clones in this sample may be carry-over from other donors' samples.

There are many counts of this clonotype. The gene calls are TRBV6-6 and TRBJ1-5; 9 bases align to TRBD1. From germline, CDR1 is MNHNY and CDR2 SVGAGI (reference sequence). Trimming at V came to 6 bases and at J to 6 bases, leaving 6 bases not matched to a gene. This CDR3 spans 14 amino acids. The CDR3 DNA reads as TGTGCCAGCAGGCACGGGACAGGGAGTCAGCCCCAGCATTTT. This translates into CASRHGTGSQPQHF.

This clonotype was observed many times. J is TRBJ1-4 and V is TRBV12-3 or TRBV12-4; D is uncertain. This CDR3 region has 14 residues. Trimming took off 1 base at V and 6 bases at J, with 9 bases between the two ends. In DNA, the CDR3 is TGTGCCAGCAGTTTAGGGCCGTACGATGAAAAACTGTTTTTT. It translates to CASSLGPYDEKLFF.

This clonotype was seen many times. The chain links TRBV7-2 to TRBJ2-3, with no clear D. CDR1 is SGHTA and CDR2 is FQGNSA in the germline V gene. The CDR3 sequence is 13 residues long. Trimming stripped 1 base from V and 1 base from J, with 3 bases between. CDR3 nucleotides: TGTGCCAGCAGCTTAGTAGGCACAGATACGCAGTATTTT. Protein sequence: CASSLVGTDTQYF.

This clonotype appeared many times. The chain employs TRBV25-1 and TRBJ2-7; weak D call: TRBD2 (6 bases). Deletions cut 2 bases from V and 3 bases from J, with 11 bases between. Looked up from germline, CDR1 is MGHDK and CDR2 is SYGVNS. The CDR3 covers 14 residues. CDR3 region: CASSEQVRGYEQYF. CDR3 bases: TGTGCCAGCAGTGAACAGGTGCGGGGCTACGAGCAGTACTTC.

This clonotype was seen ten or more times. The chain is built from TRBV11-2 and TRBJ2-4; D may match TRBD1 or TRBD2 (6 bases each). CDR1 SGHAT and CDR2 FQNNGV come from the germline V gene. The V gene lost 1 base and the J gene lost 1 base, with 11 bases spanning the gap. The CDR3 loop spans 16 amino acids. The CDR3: CASSLGGGLAKNIQYF. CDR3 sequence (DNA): TGTGCCAGCAGCTTAGGTGGGGGGCTGGCCAAAAACATTCAGTACTTC.

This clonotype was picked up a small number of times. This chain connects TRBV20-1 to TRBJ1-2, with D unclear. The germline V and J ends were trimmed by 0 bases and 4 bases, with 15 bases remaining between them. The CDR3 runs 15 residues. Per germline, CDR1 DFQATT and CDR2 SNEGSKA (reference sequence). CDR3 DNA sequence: TGCAGTGCTAGAGATTACCCAGGATTGTCCTATGGCTACACCTTC. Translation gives CSARDYPGLSYGYTF.

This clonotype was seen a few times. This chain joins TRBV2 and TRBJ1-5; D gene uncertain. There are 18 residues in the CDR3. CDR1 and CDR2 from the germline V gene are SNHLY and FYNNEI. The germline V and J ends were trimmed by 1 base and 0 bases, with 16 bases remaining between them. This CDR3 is CASSEDEYGEYSNQPQHF. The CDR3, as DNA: TGTGCCAGCAGTGAAGACGAATACGGAGAGTATAGCAATCAGCCCCAGCATTTT.

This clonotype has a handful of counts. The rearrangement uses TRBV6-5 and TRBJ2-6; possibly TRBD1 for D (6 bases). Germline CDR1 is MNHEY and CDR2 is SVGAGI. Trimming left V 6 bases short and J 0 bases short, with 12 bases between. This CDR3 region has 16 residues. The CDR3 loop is CASRAGARSGANVLTF. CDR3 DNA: TGTGCCAGCAGGGCAGGGGCCCGCTCTGGGGCCAACGTCCTGACTTTC.

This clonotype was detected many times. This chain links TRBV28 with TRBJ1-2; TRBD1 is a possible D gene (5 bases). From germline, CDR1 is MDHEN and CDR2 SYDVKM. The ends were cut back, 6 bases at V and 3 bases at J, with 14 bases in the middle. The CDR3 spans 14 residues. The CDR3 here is CASSRDGGDYGYTF. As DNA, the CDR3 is TGTGCCAGCAGCCGGGACGGGGGGGACTATGGCTACACCTTC.

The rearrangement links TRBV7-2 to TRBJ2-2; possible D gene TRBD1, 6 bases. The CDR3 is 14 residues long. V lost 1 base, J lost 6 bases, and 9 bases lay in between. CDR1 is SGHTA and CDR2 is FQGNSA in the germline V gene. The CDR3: CASSLVQGSGELFF. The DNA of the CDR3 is TGTGCCAGCAGCTTAGTTCAGGGGTCCGGGGAGCTGTTTTTT.

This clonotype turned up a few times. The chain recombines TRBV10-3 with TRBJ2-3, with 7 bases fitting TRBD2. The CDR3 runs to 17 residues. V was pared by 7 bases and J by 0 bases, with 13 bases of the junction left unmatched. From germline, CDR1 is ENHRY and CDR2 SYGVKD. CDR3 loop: CAINLAAGNLSTDTQYF. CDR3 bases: TGTGCCATCAACCTAGCAGCGGGGAATTTAAGCACAGATACGCAGTATTTT.

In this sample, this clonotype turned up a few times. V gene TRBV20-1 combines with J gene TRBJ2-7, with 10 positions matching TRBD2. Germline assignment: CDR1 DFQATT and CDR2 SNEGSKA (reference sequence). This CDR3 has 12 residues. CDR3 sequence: CRLSGGAGEQYF. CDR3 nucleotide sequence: TGCAGGTTAAGCGGGGGGGCAGGGGAGCAGTACTTC.

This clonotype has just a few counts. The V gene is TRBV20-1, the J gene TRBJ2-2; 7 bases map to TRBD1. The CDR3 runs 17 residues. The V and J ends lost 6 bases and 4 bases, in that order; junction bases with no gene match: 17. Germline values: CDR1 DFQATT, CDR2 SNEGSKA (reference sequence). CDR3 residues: CSARPMDRNKGTGELFF. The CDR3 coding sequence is TGCAGTGCCCGCCCAATGGACAGGAATAAGGGCACCGGGGAGCTGTTTTTT.

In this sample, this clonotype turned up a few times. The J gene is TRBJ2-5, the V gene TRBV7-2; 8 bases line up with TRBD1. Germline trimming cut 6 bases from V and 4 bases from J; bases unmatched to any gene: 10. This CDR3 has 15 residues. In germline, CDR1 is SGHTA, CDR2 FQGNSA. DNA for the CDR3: TGTGCCAGCAGACGAGGACAGGGCGAAGGAGAGACCCAGTACTTC. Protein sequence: CASRRGQGEGETQYF.

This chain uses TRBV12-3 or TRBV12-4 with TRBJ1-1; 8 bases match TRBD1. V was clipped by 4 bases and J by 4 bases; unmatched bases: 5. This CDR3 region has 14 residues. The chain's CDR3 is CASSWTGWSTEAFF. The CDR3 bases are TGTGCCAGCAGTTGGACAGGGTGGAGCACTGAAGCTTTCTTT.

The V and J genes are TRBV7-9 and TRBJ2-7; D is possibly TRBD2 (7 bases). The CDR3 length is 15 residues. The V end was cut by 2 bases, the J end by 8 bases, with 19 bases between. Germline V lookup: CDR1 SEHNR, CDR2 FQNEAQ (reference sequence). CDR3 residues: CASSLSGGARFQQYF. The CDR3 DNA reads TGTGCCAGCAGCTTATCGGGGGGCGCTAGGTTCCAGCAGTACTTC.

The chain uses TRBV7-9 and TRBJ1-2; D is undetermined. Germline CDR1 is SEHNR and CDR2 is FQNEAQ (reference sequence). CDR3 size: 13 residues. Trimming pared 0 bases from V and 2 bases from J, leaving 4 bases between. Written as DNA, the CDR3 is TGTGCCAGCAGCTTAGCGTGGAACTATGGCTACACCTTC. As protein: CASSLAWNYGYTF.

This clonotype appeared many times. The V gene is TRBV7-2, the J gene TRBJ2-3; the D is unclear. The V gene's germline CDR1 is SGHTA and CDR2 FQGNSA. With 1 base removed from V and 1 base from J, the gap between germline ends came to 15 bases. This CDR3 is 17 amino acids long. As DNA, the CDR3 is TGTGCCAGCAGCTTAGTACTTTCGGGCCGACGCACAGATACGCAGTATTTT. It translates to CASSLVLSGRRTDTQYF.

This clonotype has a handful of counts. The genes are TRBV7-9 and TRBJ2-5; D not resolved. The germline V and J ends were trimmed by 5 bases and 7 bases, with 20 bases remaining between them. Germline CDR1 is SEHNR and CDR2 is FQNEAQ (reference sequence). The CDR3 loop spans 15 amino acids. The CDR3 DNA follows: TGTGCCAGCAGCCTTAATTCGTCTCCCTTGCGGACCCAGTACTTC. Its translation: CASSLNSSPLRTQYF.

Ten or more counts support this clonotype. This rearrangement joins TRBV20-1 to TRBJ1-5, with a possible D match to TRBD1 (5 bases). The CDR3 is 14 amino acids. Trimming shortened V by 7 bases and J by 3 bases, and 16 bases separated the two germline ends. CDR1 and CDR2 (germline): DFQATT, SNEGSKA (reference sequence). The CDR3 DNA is TGCAGTGTAAGGGAGGGGAGTCCCAATCAGCCCCAGCATTTT. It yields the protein CSVREGSPNQPQHF.

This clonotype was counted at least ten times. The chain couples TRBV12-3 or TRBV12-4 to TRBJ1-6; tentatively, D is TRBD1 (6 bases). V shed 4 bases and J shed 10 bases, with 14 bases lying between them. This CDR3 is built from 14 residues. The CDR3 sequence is CASSSDSAGSPLHF. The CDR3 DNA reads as TGTGCCAGCAGTTCGGACAGTGCCGGATCACCCCTCCACTTT.